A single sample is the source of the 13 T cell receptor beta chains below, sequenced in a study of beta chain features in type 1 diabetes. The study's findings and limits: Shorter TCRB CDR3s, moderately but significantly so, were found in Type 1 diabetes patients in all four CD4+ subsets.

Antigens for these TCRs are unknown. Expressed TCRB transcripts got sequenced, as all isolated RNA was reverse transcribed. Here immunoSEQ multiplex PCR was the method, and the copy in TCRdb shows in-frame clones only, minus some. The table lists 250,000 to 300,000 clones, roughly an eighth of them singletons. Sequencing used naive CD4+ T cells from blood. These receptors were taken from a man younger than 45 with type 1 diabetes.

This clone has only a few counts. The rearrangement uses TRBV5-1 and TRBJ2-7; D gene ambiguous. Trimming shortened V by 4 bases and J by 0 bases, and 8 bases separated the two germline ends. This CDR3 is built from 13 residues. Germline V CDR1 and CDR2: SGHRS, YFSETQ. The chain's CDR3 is CASSPDISYEQYF. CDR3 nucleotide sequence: TGCGCCAGCAGCCCCGACATCTCCTACGAGCAGTACTTC.

The CDR3 coding sequence is TGTGCCAGCAGCCCGTTCCCTGAGTTATACCAGTACTTC. This sequence encodes CASSPFPELYQYF. The chain uses TRBV5-6 and TRBJ2-5; D remains ambiguous. V lost 4 bases, J lost 10 bases, and 17 bases lay in between. The CDR3 consists of 13 residues. Germline CDR1 SGHDT, CDR2 YYEEEE. Full variable domain (outside the CDR3, taken from reference TRBV5-6 and TRBJ2-5): DAGVTQSPTHLIKTRGQQVTLRCSPKSGHDTVSWYQQALGQGPQFIFQYYEEEERQRGNFPDRFSGHQFPNYSSELNVNALLLGDSALYLCASSPFPELYQYFGPGTRLLVL.

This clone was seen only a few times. In nucleotides, the CDR3 is TGTGCCACCCAGGGCTTGGCGTCCGGAAGCCCTGAAGCTTTCTTT. Its protein is CATQGLASGSPEAFF. V usage is TRBV6-5 and J usage is TRBJ1-1; possibly TRBD1 for D (5 bases). CDR3 length: 15 residues. Trimming cost V 10 bases and J 6 bases, with 24 bases left between them. CDR1 is MNHEY and CDR2 is SVGAGI in the germline V gene.

The CDR3 DNA follows: TGTGCCAGCAGTTGGACAGGACGGAGCAATCAGCCCCAGCATTTT. Its protein is CASSWTGRSNQPQHF. The chain recombines TRBV2 with TRBJ1-5; 7 bases are a match to TRBD1. With V trimmed by 5 bases and J by 1 base, 5 bases remained unmatched. Germline CDR1 SNHLY, CDR2 FYNNEI. This CDR3 region has 15 residues.

CDR3 amino acids: CASSTTGTEKYEQYF. The CDR3 DNA follows: TGTGCCAGCAGTACGACGGGGACAGAGAAGTACGAGCAGTACTTC. The chain recombines TRBV6-1 with TRBJ2-7; 7 bases agree with TRBD1. V gave up 5 bases and J gave up 4 bases; unmatched junction bases: 11. Germline V gene lookup returns CDR1 MNHNS and CDR2 SASEGT. CDR3 length: 15 residues.

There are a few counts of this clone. CDR3 region: CSVDRQGSGANVLTF. CDR3 sequence (DNA): TGCAGCGTTGACCGACAGGGCTCTGGGGCCAACGTCCTGACTTTC. The chain couples TRBV29-1 to TRBJ2-6; 7 nucleotides match TRBD1. The junction had 2 bases not matched to a gene; V was cut back by 3 bases and J by 0 bases. CDR1 and CDR2 (germline): SQVTM, ANQGSEA. There are 15 residues in the CDR3. Variable domain in full (rest from reference TRBV29-1 and TRBJ2-6): SAVISQKPSRDICQRGTSLTIQCQVDSQVTMMFWYRQQPGQSLTLIATANQGSEATYESGFVIDKFPISRPNLTFSTLTVSNMSPEDSSIYLCSVDRQGSGANVLTFGAGSRLTVL.

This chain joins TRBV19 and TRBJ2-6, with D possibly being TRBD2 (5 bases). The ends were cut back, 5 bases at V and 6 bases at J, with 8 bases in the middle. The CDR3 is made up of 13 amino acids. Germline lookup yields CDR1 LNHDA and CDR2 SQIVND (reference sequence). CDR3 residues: CASSGSLANVLTF. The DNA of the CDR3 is TGTGCCAGTAGTGGGAGTCTGGCCAACGTCCTGACTTTC. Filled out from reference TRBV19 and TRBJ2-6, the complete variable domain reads DGGITQSPKYLFRKEGQNVTLSCEQNLNHDAMYWYRQDPGQGLRLIYYSQIVNDFQKGDIAEGYSVSREKKESFPLTVTSAQKNPTAFYLCASSGSLANVLTFGAGSRLTVL.

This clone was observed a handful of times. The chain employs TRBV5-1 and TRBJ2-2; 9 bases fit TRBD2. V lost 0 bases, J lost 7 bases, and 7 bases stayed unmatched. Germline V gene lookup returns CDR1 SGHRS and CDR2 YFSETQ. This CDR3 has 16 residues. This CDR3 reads CASSLVAGVSHGELFF. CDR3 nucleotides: TGCGCCAGCAGCTTGGTAGCGGGAGTGAGTCACGGGGAGCTGTTTTTT.

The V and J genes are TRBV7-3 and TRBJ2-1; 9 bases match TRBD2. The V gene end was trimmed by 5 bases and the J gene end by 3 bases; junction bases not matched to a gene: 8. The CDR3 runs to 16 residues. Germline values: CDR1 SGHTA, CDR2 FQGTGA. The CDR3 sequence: CASSPGGAGGYNEQFF. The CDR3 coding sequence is TGTGCCAGCAGCCCAGGGGGAGCGGGAGGCTACAATGAGCAGTTCTTC. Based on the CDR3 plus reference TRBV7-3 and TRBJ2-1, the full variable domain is GAGVSQTPSNKVTEKGKYVELRCDPISGHTALYWYRQSLGQGPEFLIYFQGTGAADDSGLPNDRFFAVRPEGSVSTLKIQRTERGDSAVYLCASSPGGAGGYNEQFFGPGTRLTVL.

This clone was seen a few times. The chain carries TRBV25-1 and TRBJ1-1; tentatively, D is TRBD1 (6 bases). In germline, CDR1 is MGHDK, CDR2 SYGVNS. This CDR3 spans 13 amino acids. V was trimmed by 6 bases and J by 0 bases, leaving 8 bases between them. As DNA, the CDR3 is TGTGCCAGCAGGGGGACATTGAACACTGAAGCTTTCTTT. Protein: CASRGTLNTEAFF. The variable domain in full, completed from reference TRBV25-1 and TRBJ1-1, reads EADIYQTPRYLVIGTGKKITLECSQTMGHDKMYWYQQDPGMELHLIHYSYGVNSTEKGDLSSESTVSRIRTEHFPLTLESARPSHTSQYLCASRGTLNTEAFFGQGTRLTVV.

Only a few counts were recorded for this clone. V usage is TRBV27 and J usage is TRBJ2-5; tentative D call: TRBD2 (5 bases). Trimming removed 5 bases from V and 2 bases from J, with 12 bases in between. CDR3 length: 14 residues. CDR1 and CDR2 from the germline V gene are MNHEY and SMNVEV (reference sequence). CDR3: CASSLGRGQETQYF. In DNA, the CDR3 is TGTGCCAGCAGTCTCGGACGGGGACAAGAGACCCAGTACTTC.

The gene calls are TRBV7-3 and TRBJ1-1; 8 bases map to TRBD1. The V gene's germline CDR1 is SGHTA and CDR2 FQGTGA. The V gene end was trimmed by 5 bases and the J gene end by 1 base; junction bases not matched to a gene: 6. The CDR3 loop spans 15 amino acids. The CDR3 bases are TGTGCCAGCAGCCTGGACAGGGTGGGGAACACTGAAGCTTTCTTT. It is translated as CASSLDRVGNTEAFF. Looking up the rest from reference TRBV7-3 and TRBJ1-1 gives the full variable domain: GAGVSQTPSNKVTEKGKYVELRCDPISGHTALYWYRQSLGQGPEFLIYFQGTGAADDSGLPNDRFFAVRPEGSVSTLKIQRTERGDSAVYLCASSLDRVGNTEAFFGQGTRLTVV.

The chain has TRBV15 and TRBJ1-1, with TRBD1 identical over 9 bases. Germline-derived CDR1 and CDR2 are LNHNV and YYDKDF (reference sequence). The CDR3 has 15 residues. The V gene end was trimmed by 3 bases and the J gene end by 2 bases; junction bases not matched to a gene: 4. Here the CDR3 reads CATSRGQGLNTEAFF. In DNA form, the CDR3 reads TGTGCCACCAGCAGGGGACAGGGTTTAAACACTGAAGCTTTCTTT.